This TCR beta chain is drawn from a study of T cells in Graves' hyperthyroidism and ophthalmopathy. Individuals with ophthalmopathy presented a Clinical Activity Score of at least 3, a NOSPECS grade of at least 4 and a duration under 3 months. Clinical symptoms, serum thyroxine, TRAb, thyroid ultrasound and orbital computed tomography established diagnosis. A note on this clonotype: Its target is not known.

CDR3 size: 15 residues. V was trimmed by 0 bases and J by 4 bases, leaving 12 bases between them. Germline CDR1 DFQATT, CDR2 SNEGSKA (reference sequence). Study-wide points: By a 13 V-J model, ophthalmopathy was set apart from stable hyperthyroidism. Also found in blood were most expanded thyroid clonotypes above 0.001.

Researchers took RNA transcripts and amplified the TCR beta CDR3 regions from them. First-round RT-PCR with HTBI primers amplified the TCR CDR3 region. TCRdb called the multiplex PCR reads again in MiXCR, with one record for every CDR3 protein. The data hold almost 500,000 distinct CDR3 sequences, with approximately 22% observed a single time. The chain is built from TRBV20-1 and TRBJ1-4; weak D call: TRBD1 (5 bases). Source material: blood. This clonotype was obtained from a woman aged 70-85 years with Graves' ophthalmopathy. The CDR3 DNA reads as TGCAGTGCTAGAGATCCGGGGGAGGTTAATGAAAAACTGTTTTTT. Its translation is CSARDPGEVNEKLFF.